This TCR beta chain came from a study of CD4+ T cells in melanoma. CDR1 and CDR2 from the germline V gene are SGHRS and YFSETQ. The CDR3 length is 15 residues. J was trimmed by 2 bases and V by 4 bases; bases with no gene match: 4. Profiling relied on immunoSEQ multiplex PCR, and the TCRdb table lists in-frame clones only, not all of them. The data contain around 100,000 clones, around 92% of them singletons. This clone was detected once. The TCR comes from a human donor with melanoma. Sequencing input: peripheral blood. The chain carries TRBV5-1 and TRBJ2-7; 12 bases are shared with TRBD2. The CDR3 here is CASSLGLAGTYEQYF. In nucleotides, the CDR3 is TGCGCCAGCAGCCTTGGACTAGCGGGAACCTACGAGCAGTACTTC.